The 27 T cell receptor beta chains listed next were all sequenced from one sample in a study of shared clonotypes between healthy human individuals. TCRdb's table, derived via immunoSEQ multiplex PCR, lists solely in-frame clones and lacks some. Of around 1.5 million clones listed, 95% to 99% are singletons. Sequencing was carried out using naive CD4+ T cells sorted from blood. Noted subset: CD45RA+ positively selected. These receptors all come from a man under 40 in good health.

V and J are TRBV5-1 and TRBJ2-7; a weak D match, TRBD1 (6 bases). Germline V gives CDR1 SGHRS, CDR2 YFSETQ. The CDR3 sequence is 14 residues long. V was pared by 4 bases and J by 6 bases, with 17 bases between. As DNA, the CDR3 is TGCGCCAGCAGCAGGGGTGAGACAGGCGGCGAGCAGTACTTC. This codes for CASSRGETGGEQYF.

V and J are TRBV27 and TRBJ2-7; perhaps D is TRBD1 or TRBD2 (6 bases each). Germline assignment: CDR1 MNHEY and CDR2 SMNVEV (reference sequence). There are 16 residues in the CDR3. Trimming cost V 4 bases and J 0 bases, with 16 bases left between them. CDR3 sequence: CASSWDGGGTSYEQYF. CDR3 sequence (DNA): TGTGCCAGCAGTTGGGATGGAGGGGGAACCTCCTACGAGCAGTACTTC.

The genes are TRBV14 and TRBJ2-1, with 9 positions matching TRBD1. Per the germline V gene, CDR1 is SGHDN and CDR2 is FVKESK. This CDR3 contains 15 residues. The J segment lost 3 bases and the V segment lost 7 bases, leaving 7 bases of the junction unmatched. The CDR3 DNA sequence: TGTGCCAGCACCGCGACAGGGGGTAACTACAATGAGCAGTTCTTC. Its protein product is CASTATGGNYNEQFF.

The chain combines TRBV9 with TRBJ2-1, with D perhaps TRBD2 (5 bases). From germline, CDR1 is SGDLS and CDR2 YYNGEE. This CDR3 has 14 residues. Trimming cost V 4 bases and J 1 base, with 9 bases left between them. The CDR3 region has the DNA TGTGCCAGCAGCCAAGGAGGATCCTACAATGAGCAGTTCTTC. Its protein is CASSQGGSYNEQFF.

This clone has only one observation. The chain carries TRBV18 and TRBJ2-1; 7 bases align to TRBD1. The CDR3 covers 16 residues. The trim removed 3 bases at V and 6 bases at J, leaving 11 bases unmatched. Germline values: CDR1 KGHSH, CDR2 LQKENI. Here the CDR3 DNA reads TGTGCCAGCTCACCTGCTTGGACAGGTATTTCCAATGAGCAGTTCTTC. This sequence encodes CASSPAWTGISNEQFF.

This clone was recorded only once. The chain joins TRBV27 to TRBJ2-2; 11 bases align to TRBD2. This CDR3 contains 19 residues. CDR1 and CDR2 from the germline V gene are MNHEY and SMNVEV (reference sequence). Losses at the gene ends were 6 bases for V and 5 bases for J; bases not matched to a gene: 17. CDR3 coding DNA: TGTGCCAGCAGAGACCCCGGGACTAGCGGCCCGGCGGGTACCGGGGAGCTGTTTTTT. It yields the protein CASRDPGTSGPAGTGELFF.

Here the CDR3 DNA reads TGTGCCAGCACCCCCAGAATAGGAGGGTTGGACGAGCAGTACTTC. This translates into CASTPRIGGLDEQYF. This rearrangement joins TRBV11-2 to TRBJ2-7, with D possibly TRBD2 on 6 matching bases. From germline, CDR1 is SGHAT and CDR2 FQNNGV. V was shortened by 7 bases and J by 5 bases, with 21 bases between the two germline ends. The CDR3 extends over 15 amino acids. Full variable domain (rest looked up from reference TRBV11-2 and TRBJ2-7): EAGVAQSPRYKIIEKRQSVAFWCNPISGHATLYWYQQILGQGPKLLIQFQNNGVVDDSQLPKDRFSAERLKGVDSTLKIQPAKLEDSAVYLCASTPRIGGLDEQYFGPGTRLTVT.

This chain connects TRBV7-2 to TRBJ2-3; possibly TRBD1 for D (6 bases). The germline CDR1 and CDR2 sequences are SGHTA and FQGNSA. The CDR3 runs to 16 residues. Trimming cost V 4 bases and J 0 bases, with 14 bases left between them. CDR3 amino acids: CASSWRGGTSTDTQYF. CDR3 sequence (DNA): TGTGCCAGCAGCTGGAGAGGGGGAACTAGCACAGATACGCAGTATTTT.

This chain links TRBV5-1 with TRBJ2-1; 8 bases are shared with TRBD2. Unmatched junction bases numbered 9, after V lost 2 bases and J lost 8 bases. CDR1 is SGHRS and CDR2 is YFSETQ in the germline V gene. The CDR3 is made up of 15 amino acids. The CDR3 sequence: CASSFGSGSIHEQFF. The DNA of the CDR3 is TGCGCCAGCAGCTTCGGCAGCGGGAGTATCCATGAGCAGTTCTTC.

CDR3 DNA: TGTGCCAGCAGCGTAGCTTGGGGGGCCCATGAGCAGTTCTTC. Its translation is CASSVAWGAHEQFF. The chain is built from TRBV9 and TRBJ2-1; D is tentatively TRBD1 or TRBD2 (6 bases each). Germline loops: CDR1 SGDLS, CDR2 YYNGEE. The ends were cut back, 0 bases at V and 8 bases at J, with 12 bases in the middle. The CDR3 extends over 14 amino acids.

The chain employs TRBV4-3 and TRBJ2-4, with 9 bases matching TRBD1. Germline lookup yields CDR1 LGHNA and CDR2 YSLEER. Losses at the gene ends were 4 bases for V and 12 bases for J; bases not matched to a gene: 7. This CDR3 region has 13 residues. The CDR3 reads CASSRDRAKGQYF. The CDR3 region has the DNA TGCGCCAGCAGCCGGGACAGGGCCAAGGGTCAGTACTTC.

The chain couples TRBV18 to TRBJ1-2; D gene ambiguous. The germline CDR1 and CDR2 sequences are KGHSH and LQKENI. V was cut by 0 bases and J by 4 bases, with 6 bases left in between. CDR3 length equals 13 residues. For the CDR3, the DNA is TGTGCCAGCTCACCACCCACATTCTATGGCTACACCTTC. Residues: CASSPPTFYGYTF. The variable domain in full, with the rest retrieved from reference TRBV18 and TRBJ1-2, is NAGVMQNPRHLVRRRGQEARLRCSPMKGHSHVYWYRQLPEEGLKFMVYLQKENIIDESGMPKERFSAEFPKEGPSILRIQQVVRGDSAAYFCASSPPTFYGYTFGSGTRLTVV.

The chain carries TRBV9 and TRBJ2-7; D may be TRBD1 (5 bases). The ends were cut back, 4 bases at V and 1 base at J, with 18 bases in the middle. The CDR3 is 16 amino acids. Germline V gene sequence: CDR1 SGDLS, CDR2 YYNGEE. The CDR3 DNA reads as TGTGCCAGCAGCACCTACTACAGGTTAGAATCCTACGAGCAGTACTTC. Translated: CASSTYYRLESYEQYF.

The genes are TRBV15 and TRBJ1-5; D might be TRBD1 (6 bases). The CDR3 contains 17 residues. V was clipped by 1 base and J by 8 bases, with 21 bases between them. The germline V gene encodes CDR1 LNHNV and CDR2 YYDKDF (reference sequence). CDR3 loop: CATSRGNRQDPPEPQHF. In nucleotides, the CDR3 is TGTGCCACCAGCAGAGGCAACCGACAGGATCCCCCGGAGCCCCAGCATTTT.

V and J are TRBV7-6 and TRBJ2-4; D uncertain. Germline CDR1 is SGHVS and CDR2 is FNYEAQ. The CDR3 has 20 residues. The V end lost 1 base, the J end lost 2 bases, and 24 bases lay between the germline ends. The CDR3: CASSLVPSGLPAGSKNIQYF. In DNA, the CDR3 is TGTGCCAGCAGCTTAGTTCCATCCGGGCTCCCCGCTGGGTCCAAAAACATTCAGTACTTC.

The V call is TRBV19, the J call TRBJ2-1; the match to TRBD1 covers 7 bases. Germline V gives CDR1 LNHDA, CDR2 SQIVND (reference sequence). The V and J ends lost 5 bases and 6 bases, in that order; junction bases with no gene match: 4. This CDR3 is 13 amino acids long. The CDR3 DNA follows: TGTGCCAGTAGTCGCACAGGGGCCAATGAGCAGTTCTTC. This encodes CASSRTGANEQFF.

This clone was observed once. The genes are TRBV18 and TRBJ2-1; TRBD2 matches 7 bases. CDR1 is KGHSH, CDR2 LQKENI, per germline. The junction had 11 bases not matched to a gene; V was cut back by 6 bases and J by 3 bases. The CDR3 totals 16 residues. CDR3 nucleotide sequence: TGTGCCAGCTCTCCCGTCCCCCCTAGCGGCTACAATGAGCAGTTCTTC. Translation gives CASSPVPPSGYNEQFF.

The chain has TRBV28 and TRBJ1-4; D unclear. The CDR3 covers 12 residues. Trimming pared 6 bases from V and 14 bases from J, leaving 16 bases between. Germline V lookup: CDR1 MDHEN, CDR2 SYDVKM. The CDR3 DNA reads TGTGCCAGCAGAACAGCACAAAAAGTGCTGTTTTTT. It is translated as CASRTAQKVLFF.

The DNA of the CDR3 is TGTGCCAGCAGTCTGACCGATATTCAGCCCCAGCATTTT. It codes for CASSLTDIQPQHF. The J gene is TRBJ1-5, the V gene TRBV28; D is undetermined. The V end was cut by 5 bases, the J end by 6 bases, with 11 bases between. The CDR3 totals 13 residues. Germline CDR1 MDHEN, CDR2 SYDVKM.

The V call is TRBV5-8, the J call TRBJ1-2, with a weak D call TRBD1 (6 bases). Trimming shortened V by 8 bases and J by 2 bases, and 10 bases separated the two germline ends. Germline values: CDR1 SGHTS, CDR2 YDEGEE. This CDR3 region has 12 residues. The CDR3 here is CASNRVNYGYTF. The DNA for the CDR3 is TGTGCCAGTAACAGGGTGAACTATGGCTACACCTTC.

The chain has TRBV9 and TRBJ1-1, with 7 positions matching TRBD1. The CDR3 totals 15 residues. Losses at the gene ends were 3 bases for V and 3 bases for J; bases not matched to a gene: 8. The germline CDR1 and CDR2 sequences are SGDLS and YYNGEE. CDR3 nucleotides: TGTGCCAGCAGCGCGTCGCCGGGACAGCACACTGAAGCTTTCTTT. This sequence encodes CASSASPGQHTEAFF.

The chain couples TRBV15 to TRBJ1-1, with 8 bases identical to TRBD1. The trim removed 3 bases at V and 0 bases at J, leaving 9 bases unmatched. This CDR3 region has 17 residues. The V gene's germline CDR1 is LNHNV and CDR2 YYDKDF (reference sequence). CDR3 bases: TGTGCCACCAGCAGGCACGACAGGGGAAGGATGAACACTGAAGCTTTCTTT. This encodes CATSRHDRGRMNTEAFF.

The chain recombines TRBV18 with TRBJ2-7, with TRBD1 identical over 11 bases. The CDR3 is 15 residues long. Germline V gene lookup returns CDR1 KGHSH and CDR2 LQKENI. V gave up 2 bases and J gave up 5 bases; unmatched junction bases: 5. The chain's CDR3 is CASSPSGTGGHEQYF. CDR3 bases: TGTGCCAGCTCACCATCAGGGACAGGGGGTCACGAGCAGTACTTC.

As for this clone: The same CDR3 can be traced to other DNA sequences in this sample. This chain uses TRBV7-9 with TRBJ2-1, with 7 nucleotides matching TRBD1. The CDR3 runs to 13 residues. V lost 5 bases, J lost 5 bases, and 3 bases stayed unmatched. The germline V gene has CDR1 SEHNR and CDR2 FQNEAQ (reference sequence). In DNA form, the CDR3 reads TGTGCCAGCAGCCGGACAGGCGACAATGAGCAGTTCTTC. This sequence encodes CASSRTGDNEQFF.

The V and J genes are TRBV11-2 and TRBJ1-4; 9 bases are shared with TRBD1. The CDR3 contains 15 residues. The germline V gene encodes CDR1 SGHAT and CDR2 FQNNGV. V lost 5 bases and J lost 8; bases outside the gene matches: 9. The CDR3 protein is CASSPRTGAREKLFF. In DNA, the CDR3 is TGTGCCAGCAGCCCCCGGACAGGGGCGAGGGAAAAACTGTTTTTT.

The V gene is TRBV19, the J gene TRBJ2-3; D not resolved. Trimming removed 3 bases at V and 2 bases at J, with 12 bases between. CDR1 is LNHDA, CDR2 SQIVND, per germline (reference sequence). The CDR3 runs to 15 residues. The CDR3 bases are TGTGCCAGTAGTATCCCTGTAGGGCCCACAGATACGCAGTATTTT. Residues: CASSIPVGPTDTQYF.

The chain links TRBV29-1 to TRBJ1-5, with 7 nucleotides matching TRBD1. From germline, CDR1 is SQVTM and CDR2 ANQGSEA. This CDR3 comprises 13 residues. The V gene end was trimmed by 7 bases and the J gene end by 4 bases; junction bases not matched to a gene: 7. CDR3 DNA sequence: TGCAGCGCTGGAGGACAGGCGAATCAGCCCCAGCATTTT. Residues: CSAGGQANQPQHF.